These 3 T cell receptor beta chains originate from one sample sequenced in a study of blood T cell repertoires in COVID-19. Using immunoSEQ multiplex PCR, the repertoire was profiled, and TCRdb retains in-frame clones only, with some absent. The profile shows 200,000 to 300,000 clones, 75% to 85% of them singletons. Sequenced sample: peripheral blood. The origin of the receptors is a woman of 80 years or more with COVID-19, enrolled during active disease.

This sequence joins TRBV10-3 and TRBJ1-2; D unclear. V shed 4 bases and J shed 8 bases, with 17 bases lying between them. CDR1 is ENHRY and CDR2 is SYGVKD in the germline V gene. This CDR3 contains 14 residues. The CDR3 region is CAISGQTATGGYTF. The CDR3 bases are TGTGCCATCAGTGGCCAGACCGCAACGGGAGGCTACACCTTC.

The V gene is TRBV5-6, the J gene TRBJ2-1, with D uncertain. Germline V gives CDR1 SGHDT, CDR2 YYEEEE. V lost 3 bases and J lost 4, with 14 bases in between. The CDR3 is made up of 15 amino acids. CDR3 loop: CASSSLRGTYNEQFF. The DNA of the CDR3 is TGTGCCAGCAGCTCCCTCCGTGGCACATACAATGAGCAGTTCTTC.

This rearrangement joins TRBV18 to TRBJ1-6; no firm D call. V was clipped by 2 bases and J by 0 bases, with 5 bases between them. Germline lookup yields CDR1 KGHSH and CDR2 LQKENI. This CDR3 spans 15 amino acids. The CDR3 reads CASSPGDSYNSPLHF. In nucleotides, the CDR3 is TGTGCCAGCTCACCAGGAGACTCCTATAATTCACCCCTCCACTTT.